This T cell receptor (beta chain) stems from a study of shared clonotypes between healthy human individuals. CD45RO-negative cells were positively selected for CCR7, leaving out terminally differentiated effector memory CD45RA+ cells. Here immunoSEQ multiplex PCR was the method, and the copy in TCRdb shows in-frame clones only, minus some. The sample gives about 550,000 clones, about 95% of which show up once; 0.1% to 0.11% is in the top ten. V shed 5 bases, J shed 1 base, and the junction held 6 bases outside the gene matches. Germline V gene data show CDR1 as MDHEN and CDR2 as SYDVKM. The CDR3 contains 17 residues.

The V call is TRBV28, the J call TRBJ2-1; 12 nucleotides line up with TRBD2. This clonotype was obtained from a woman aged 25 to 39 in good health. The sample consisted of naive CD8+ T cells sorted from blood. DNA for the CDR3: TGTGCCAGCAGTCAAGGACTAGCGGGATATTCCTACAATGAGCAGTTCTTC. It codes for CASSQGLAGYSYNEQFF.